A single sample is the source of the 23 T cell receptor beta chains below, sequenced in a study of shared clonotypes between healthy human individuals. Libraries were prepared by immunoSEQ multiplex PCR; TCRdb keeps only in-frame clonotypes and omits some of them. The table has a few million clones, approximately 95% seen once; the top ten hold 0.13%. The sample comprised naive CD4+ T cells sorted from blood. Regarding subset: CD45RA+ positively selected. These receptors came from a man between 18 and 35 years old in good health.

As concerns this clone: Germline and junction disagree at one end, which may indicate a read error. This chain uses TRBV6-5 with TRBJ1-2, with 11 nucleotides matching TRBD1. The V gene's germline CDR1 is MNHEY and CDR2 SVGAGI. This CDR3 comprises 14 residues. The CDR3 sequence is CVSSPGQGAYGYTF. The CDR3 DNA is TGTGTCAGCAGTCCCGGACAGGGGGCTTATGGCTACACCTTC.

The rearrangement joins TRBV29-1 to TRBJ2-1, with 10 nucleotides matching TRBD1. The CDR3 consists of 16 residues. V lost 6 bases to trimming and J lost 5 bases; unmatched junction nucleotides: 13. The V gene's germline CDR1 is SQVTM and CDR2 ANQGSEA. Written as DNA, the CDR3 is TGCAGCGTCGCCTTTAGGACAGGGGGGTTCAACAATGAGCAGTTCTTC. Protein product: CSVAFRTGGFNNEQFF.

On this clone: The junction departs from germline at one end; a sequencing error may be responsible. The DNA of the CDR3 is TGTGCTAGTGGTTTGGCCCCGGGCCGAGAAAACTTC. Translating gives CASGLAPGRENF. The chain has TRBV12-5 and TRBJ2-7; no firm D call. Germline V gene lookup returns CDR1 LGHNT and CDR2 FRNRAP. The CDR3 totals 12 residues. The full variable domain, completed using reference TRBV12-5 and TRBJ2-7, is DARVTQTPRHKVTEMGQEVTMRCQPILGHNTVFWYRQTMMQGLELLAYFRNRAPLDDSGMPKDRFSAEMPDATLATLKIQPSEPRDSAVYFCASGLAPGRENFGPGTRLTVT.

The chain recombines TRBV5-3 with TRBJ1-1; D perhaps matches TRBD1 (5 bases). TRBV5-3 is designated an ORF whose function remains uncertain. The V gene lost 6 bases and the J gene lost 3 bases, with 18 bases spanning the gap. There are 15 residues in the CDR3. CDR3 protein: CARTRRRGPDTEAFF. The CDR3, as DNA: TGTGCCAGAACCCGACGGAGGGGCCCGGACACTGAAGCTTTCTTT.

V gene TRBV10-2 combines with J gene TRBJ2-7; 8 positions match TRBD1. The germline V gene has CDR1 WSHSY and CDR2 SAAADI. The CDR3 covers 16 residues. V gave up 7 bases and J gave up 0 bases; unmatched junction bases: 11. CDR3 sequence: CASTYGQGSGSYEQYF. The CDR3, as DNA: TGCGCCAGCACCTACGGACAGGGCTCGGGCTCCTACGAGCAGTACTTC.

This clone was seen just once. The rearrangement links TRBV29-1 to TRBJ2-3; D uncertain. V was trimmed by 3 bases and J by 4 bases, leaving 8 bases between them. The CDR3 totals 12 residues. Per the germline V gene, CDR1 is SQVTM and CDR2 is ANQGSEA. This chain's CDR3 is CSVEAAPDTQYF. The CDR3 DNA is TGCAGCGTTGAGGCAGCCCCAGATACGCAGTATTTT.

The rearrangement links TRBV10-3 to TRBJ2-1; 7 positions agree with TRBD1. The CDR3 extends over 16 amino acids. Germline V CDR1 and CDR2: ENHRY, SYGVKD. The V gene end was trimmed by 2 bases and the J gene end by 0 bases; junction bases not matched to a gene: 4. CDR3 nucleotides: TGTGCCATCAGTGAGAACAGGGGTAGCTCCTACAATGAGCAGTTCTTC. Residues: CAISENRGSSYNEQFF.

This chain links TRBV7-9 with TRBJ1-2; D gene uncertain. This CDR3 region has 15 residues. Between the trimmed V and J ends, which lost 2 bases and 4 bases, there was a span of 14 bases. Per germline, CDR1 SEHNR and CDR2 FQNEAQ (reference sequence). The CDR3 region has the DNA TGTGCCAGCAGCTTAAGGTCCCCTTCCCTCTATGGCTACACCTTC. This translates into CASSLRSPSLYGYTF.

The rearrangement uses TRBV27 and TRBJ2-7; D is perhaps TRBD2 (6 bases). The germline CDR1 and CDR2 sequences are MNHEY and SMNVEV (reference sequence). The CDR3 length is 14 residues. Trimming left V 4 bases short and J 2 bases short, with 12 bases between. Here the CDR3 DNA reads TGTGCCAGCAGTTCCCCGGGAGCCGCCTACGAGCAGTACTTC. Protein: CASSSPGAAYEQYF.

This chain links TRBV19 with TRBJ2-7, with D possibly being TRBD2 (5 bases). Germline values: CDR1 LNHDA, CDR2 SQIVND (reference sequence). Trimming cost V 6 bases and J 8 bases, with 14 bases left between them. This CDR3 has 12 amino acids. The DNA of the CDR3 is TGTGCCAGTAGAAACGGGATCCGAAAGCAGTACTTC. It yields the protein CASRNGIRKQYF.

This clone showed up just once. The chain combines TRBV18 with TRBJ2-7; the match to TRBD2 covers 9 bases. The V gene end was trimmed by 2 bases and the J gene end by 7 bases; junction bases not matched to a gene: 9. The CDR3 has 15 residues. Germline assignment: CDR1 KGHSH and CDR2 LQKENI. Written as DNA, the CDR3 is TGTGCCAGCTCACCATTGGTAGCGGGAGTTGTTGAGCAGTACTTC. This encodes CASSPLVAGVVEQYF.

This chain uses TRBV5-1 with TRBJ2-5; 11 bases agree with TRBD2. The junction had 8 bases not matched to a gene; V was cut back by 8 bases and J by 2 bases. This CDR3 is built from 15 residues. Germline CDR1 is SGHRS and CDR2 is YFSETQ. CDR3 nucleotides: TGCGCCAGTAAGCAAAGGACTAGCGGGCAAGAGACCCAGTACTTC. Its translation is CASKQRTSGQETQYF.

V gene TRBV13 combines with J gene TRBJ1-1, with D possibly TRBD1 on 5 matching bases. Looked up from germline, CDR1 is PRHDT and CDR2 is FYEKMQ (reference sequence). This CDR3 is 12 amino acids long. Trimming shortened V by 5 bases and J by 4 bases, and 8 bases separated the two germline ends. DNA of the CDR3: TGTGCCAGCAGCCCGGGGGGCACTGAAGCTTTCTTT. Amino acid sequence: CASSPGGTEAFF.

The rearrangement links TRBV6-5 to TRBJ1-2; no reliable D call. This CDR3 is built from 11 residues. The V and J ends lost 5 bases and 7 bases respectively, with 8 bases between them. Germline V gene data show CDR1 as MNHEY and CDR2 as SVGAGI. As DNA, the CDR3 is TGTGCCAGCAGTGGCCGTGGTGGCTACACCTTC. Protein: CASSGRGGYTF.

The gene calls are TRBV11-3 and TRBJ2-5; tentative D call: TRBD1 (5 bases). Germline assignment: CDR1 SGHNT and CDR2 YENEEA. The CDR3 spans 13 residues. V shed 5 bases and J shed 2 bases, with 9 bases lying between them. Here the CDR3 reads CASSADNQETQYF. For the CDR3, the DNA is TGTGCCAGCAGCGCGGACAATCAAGAGACCCAGTACTTC.

Only one count was recorded for this clone. This rearrangement joins TRBV4-1 to TRBJ1-1; TRBD1 matches at 10 bases. Trimming took 0 bases from V and 5 from J; bases not matched to a gene: 3. The V gene's germline CDR1 is MGHRA and CDR2 YSYEKL. The CDR3 has 15 residues. Here the CDR3 reads CASSQEGTGVTEAFF. In DNA form, the CDR3 reads TGCGCCAGCAGCCAAGAAGGGACAGGGGTTACTGAAGCTTTCTTT.

This chain joins TRBV15 and TRBJ2-2, with D tentatively TRBD2 (6 bases). Germline V gene data show CDR1 as LNHNV and CDR2 as YYDKDF (reference sequence). The V gene lost 5 bases and the J gene lost 5 bases, with 12 bases spanning the gap. This CDR3 is built from 14 residues. The chain's CDR3 is CATSQDYQTGELFF. The CDR3 DNA reads TGTGCCACCAGCCAGGACTACCAGACCGGGGAGCTGTTTTTT.

This rearrangement joins TRBV10-3 to TRBJ2-2, with D perhaps TRBD2 (6 bases). Germline V lookup: CDR1 ENHRY, CDR2 SYGVKD. CDR3 length: 15 residues. Deletions cut 2 bases from V and 4 bases from J, with 11 bases between. The chain's CDR3 is CAISETGTSTGELFF. CDR3 bases: TGTGCCATCAGTGAGACCGGGACTTCCACCGGGGAGCTGTTTTTT.

This clone turned up a few times. At one end, the junction sequence differs from germline, possibly due to a read error. The V and J genes are TRBV10-3 and TRBJ1-6; D call uncertain. The length of the CDR3 is 14 residues. CDR1 ENHRY and CDR2 SYGVKD come from the germline V gene. CDR3 amino acids: CASSGVGNNSPLHF. In DNA, the CDR3 is TGTGCCAGCAGTGGAGTAGGGAATAATTCACCCCTCCACTTT.

The gene calls are TRBV7-9 and TRBJ1-6, with no clear D. The CDR3 spans 15 residues. Trimming left V 0 bases short and J 11 bases short, with 14 bases between. The germline V gene has CDR1 SEHNR and CDR2 FQNEAQ (reference sequence). The CDR3 region has the DNA TGTGCCAGCAGCTTAGCTCGGAGCGTTGTGGCACCCCTCCACTTT. Protein sequence: CASSLARSVVAPLHF.

A word on this clone: The identical CDR3 is also encoded by other nucleotide sequences in the sample. The gene calls are TRBV7-2 and TRBJ1-1, with TRBD1 matching 9 bases. Germline CDR1 is SGHTA and CDR2 is FQGNSA. CDR3 length: 14 amino acids. The trim removed 3 bases at V and 5 bases at J, leaving 4 bases unmatched. DNA for the CDR3: TGTGCCAGCAGCTTTCGACAGGGGGGGACTGAAGCTTTCTTT. Translation gives CASSFRQGGTEAFF.

This chain links TRBV9 with TRBJ2-3; tentative D call: TRBD1 (6 bases). The ends were cut back, 3 bases at V and 3 bases at J, with 14 bases in the middle. CDR3 length equals 15 residues. Germline V CDR1 and CDR2: SGDLS, YYNGEE. CDR3 coding DNA: TGTGCCAGCAGCGCTCGGACAGTCCCTACAGATACGCAGTATTTT. Translated: CASSARTVPTDTQYF.

V gene TRBV5-5 combines with J gene TRBJ1-2; 8 nucleotides agree with TRBD1. Trimming cost V 6 bases and J 5 bases; bases outside gene matches: 9. The V gene's germline CDR1 is SGHKS and CDR2 YYEKEE (reference sequence). The CDR3 spans 14 residues. CDR3: CASKAGTGGYGYTF. The CDR3 DNA follows: TGTGCCAGCAAAGCCGGGACAGGAGGTTATGGCTACACCTTC.